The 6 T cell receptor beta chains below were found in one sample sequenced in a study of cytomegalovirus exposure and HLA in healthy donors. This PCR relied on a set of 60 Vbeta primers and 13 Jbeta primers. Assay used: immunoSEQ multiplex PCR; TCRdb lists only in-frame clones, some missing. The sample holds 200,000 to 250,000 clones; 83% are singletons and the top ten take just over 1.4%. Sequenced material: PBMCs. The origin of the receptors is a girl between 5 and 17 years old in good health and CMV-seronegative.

CDR3: CASSGGTGKSTEAFF. Written as DNA, the CDR3 is TGCGCCAGCAGCGGAGGGACAGGGAAAAGCACTGAAGCTTTCTTT. V usage is TRBV4-3 and J usage is TRBJ1-1; TRBD1 aligns across 9 bases. The CDR3 runs to 15 residues. The germline V gene has CDR1 LGHNA and CDR2 YSLEER. Trimming at V came to 5 bases and at J to 4 bases, leaving 8 bases not matched to a gene.

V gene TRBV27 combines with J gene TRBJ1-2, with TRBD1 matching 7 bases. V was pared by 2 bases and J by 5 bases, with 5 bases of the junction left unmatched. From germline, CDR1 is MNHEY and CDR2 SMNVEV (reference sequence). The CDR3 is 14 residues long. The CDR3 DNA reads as TGTGCCAGCAGTTTAAAGACAGGGCCGTATGGCTACACCTTC. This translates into CASSLKTGPYGYTF.

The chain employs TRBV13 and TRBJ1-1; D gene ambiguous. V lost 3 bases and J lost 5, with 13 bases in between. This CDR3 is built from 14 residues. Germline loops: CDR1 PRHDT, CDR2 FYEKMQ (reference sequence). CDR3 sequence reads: CASSLTGSKTEAFF. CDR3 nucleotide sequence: TGTGCCAGCAGCTTGACCGGGAGCAAGACTGAAGCTTTCTTT.

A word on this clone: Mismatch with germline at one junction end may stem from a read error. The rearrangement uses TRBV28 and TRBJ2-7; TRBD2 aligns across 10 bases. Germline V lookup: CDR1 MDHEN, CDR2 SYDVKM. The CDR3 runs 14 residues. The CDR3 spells CASTLAGGSYEQYF. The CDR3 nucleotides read TGTGCCAGCACTTTAGCGGGGGGTTCCTACGAGCAGTACTTC. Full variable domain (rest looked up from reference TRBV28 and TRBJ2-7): DVKVTQSSRYLVKRTGEKVFLECVQDMDHENMFWYRQDPGLGLRLIYFSYDVKMKEKGDIPEGYSVSREKKERFSLILESASTNQTSMYLCASTLAGGSYEQYFGPGTRLTVT.

Here the CDR3 DNA reads TGCGCCAGCAGTCGAGGGATGGGAGGGTTGGGCAATCAGCCCCAGCATTTT. This translates into CASSRGMGGLGNQPQHF. The chain couples TRBV23-1 to TRBJ1-5, with no clear D. TRBV23-1 is an ORF for which the function is uncertain. The CDR3 runs 17 residues. V lost 4 bases to trimming and J lost 2 bases, with 18 bases between them.

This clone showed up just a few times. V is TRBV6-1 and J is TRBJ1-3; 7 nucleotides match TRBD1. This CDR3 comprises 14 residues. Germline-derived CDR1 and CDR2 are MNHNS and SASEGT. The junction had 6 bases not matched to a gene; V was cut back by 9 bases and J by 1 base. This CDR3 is CASVQGVSGNTIYF. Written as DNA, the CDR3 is TGTGCCAGTGTCCAGGGGGTGTCTGGAAACACCATATATTTT.